This TCR beta chain was documented in a study of identical twins. Overall study findings and caveats: Insertions were fewer in abundant cord blood beta clonotypes, whereas memory repertoires showed none of this pattern. Conclusions relied on cross-sectional statistical analysis, not following the same donors.

Germline assignment: CDR1 SGDLS and CDR2 YYNGEE. Trimming removed 3 bases at V and 10 bases at J, with 8 bases between. This CDR3 is built from 11 residues. TCRdb re-derived calls from the 5' RACE reads in MiXCR, one entry per CDR3 protein. The sample lists 240,000 or so distinct CDR3 sequences, 9.5% to 15% occurring once. This clonotype was observed a handful of times. Its cognate antigen is unknown. This same sample was also part of a study on yellow fever vaccine responses in identical twins.

V usage is TRBV9 and J usage is TRBJ2-1, with a tentative D call TRBD1 (5 bases). The source material was memory (CD45RO+) T cells sorted from blood. This TCR was sampled from a woman between 18 and 29 years old in good health. The CDR3 region is CASSGDSEQFF. CDR3 sequence (DNA): TGTGCCAGCAGCGGAGACAGCGAGCAGTTCTTC.